Listed here are 8 T cell receptor beta chains from one sample, sequenced in a study of T cell repertoires in cytomegalovirus infection. Each CDR3 protein gets one entry after TCRdb re-called the reads with MiXCR. The data show more than 140,000 distinct CDR3 sequences, roughly 6% seen once. Material: PBMCs. The receptors derive from a human donor in good health (CMV status not recorded). Some clones in this sample may be carry-over from other donors' samples.

In its sample, this clonotype was seen many times. CDR3 amino acids: CASSSNTYGYTF. The CDR3 DNA reads as TGTGCCAGCAGCTCCAACACCTATGGCTACACCTTC. The chain combines TRBV7-2 with TRBJ1-2; D is undetermined. Germline V gene data show CDR1 as SGHTA and CDR2 as FQGNSA. The CDR3 length is 12 residues. Trimming removed 4 bases from V and 4 bases from J, with 7 bases in between. Drawing the rest from reference TRBV7-2 and TRBJ1-2, the complete variable domain is GAGVSQSPSNKVTEKGKDVELRCDPISGHTALYWYRQSLGQGLEFLIYFQGNSAPDKSGLPSDRFSAERTGGSVSTLTIQRTQQEDSAVYLCASSSNTYGYTFGSGTRLTVV.

In this sample, this clonotype turned up a few times. The rearrangement links TRBV10-3 to TRBJ2-1; 8 bases align to TRBD1. This CDR3 region has 16 residues. V lost 5 bases to trimming and J lost 3 bases; unmatched junction nucleotides: 9. Germline V gene sequence: CDR1 ENHRY, CDR2 SYGVKD. The CDR3 nucleotides are TGTGCCATCAGTTTCTCTTGGGGACAGGTCTACAATGAGCAGTTCTTC. This encodes CAISFSWGQVYNEQFF.

Ten or more counts support this clonotype. The rearrangement joins TRBV5-1 to TRBJ1-2, with a weak D call TRBD1 (5 bases). V was cut by 0 bases and J by 3 bases, with 15 bases left in between. Looked up from germline, CDR1 is SGHRS and CDR2 is YFSETQ. The CDR3 is made up of 16 amino acids. The CDR3 nucleotides read TGCGCCAGCAGCTTGGCCTTGGAGGGACGGGACTATGGCTACACCTTC. Encoded protein: CASSLALEGRDYGYTF.

The chain employs TRBV7-9 and TRBJ2-7, with a possible D match to TRBD1 (6 bases). Per the germline V gene, CDR1 is SEHNR and CDR2 is FQNEAQ (reference sequence). V lost 5 bases to trimming and J lost 3 bases, with 8 bases between them. The CDR3 totals 12 residues. Written as DNA, the CDR3 is TGTGCCAGCAGCGGACAGAGCTACGAGCAGTACTTC. This codes for CASSGQSYEQYF. The whole variable domain, remainder taken from reference TRBV7-9 and TRBJ2-7, is DTGVSQNPRHKITKRGQNVTFRCDPISEHNRLYWYRQTLGQGPEFLTYFQNEAQLEKSRLLSDRFSAERPKGSFSTLEIQRTEQGDSAMYLCASSGQSYEQYFGPGTRLTVT.

This clonotype was seen more than once but under ten times. The V call is TRBV7-9, the J call TRBJ1-5; TRBD1 matches at 8 bases. The CDR3 is 14 residues long. Looked up from germline, CDR1 is SEHNR and CDR2 is FQNEAQ (reference sequence). The ends lost 5 bases at V and 6 bases at J; junction bases unmatched: 6. The CDR3 DNA reads TGTGCCAGCAGCAGGGACAGGTCGAGTCAGCCCCAGCATTTT. It specifies CASSRDRSSQPQHF.

This clonotype came up many times. The chain has TRBV6-1 and TRBJ2-2, with a possible D match to TRBD1 (5 bases). This CDR3 is 16 amino acids long. Germline assignment: CDR1 MNHNS and CDR2 SASEGT. V gave up 5 bases and J gave up 2 bases, with 15 bases separating them. The CDR3 loop reads CASSRDSPLNTGELFF. The CDR3 DNA follows: TGTGCCAGCAGTCGCGACAGCCCCCTTAACACCGGGGAGCTGTTTTTT.

There are many counts of this clonotype. The rearrangement links TRBV19 to TRBJ1-5; TRBD1 might be the D (6 bases). V dropped 1 base and J dropped 1 base, with 14 bases sitting between them. The germline gives CDR1 LNHDA, CDR2 SQIVND (reference sequence). CDR3 length: 17 amino acids. CDR3 in DNA: TGTGCCAGTAGTATAGGCCCCGGGACACCGAGCAATCAGCCCCAGCATTTT. Protein: CASSIGPGTPSNQPQHF.

This clonotype was counted many times. The J gene is TRBJ2-7, the V gene TRBV7-2, with D uncertain. V lost 3 bases, J lost 2 bases, and 5 bases lay in between. Germline lookup yields CDR1 SGHTA and CDR2 FQGNSA. This CDR3 has 12 residues. Here the CDR3 DNA reads TGTGCCAGCAGCTTTGGACCCTACGAGCAGTACTTC. It codes for CASSFGPYEQYF.